Described below is a single T cell receptor (beta chain) sequence and its context. Its antigen is unidentified. This CDR3 has 16 residues. Germline V gene sequence: CDR1 SEHNR, CDR2 FQNEAQ (reference sequence). V lost 2 bases, J lost 0 bases, and 4 bases stayed unmatched. The sample is drawn from a study of T cell repertoires in cytomegalovirus infection. Study-wide context: Public TCR beta signatures were indicative of both CMV infection and a matching HLA type. Regarding the study as a whole: Predominance within the ex vivo response was attributable to HLA-C-restricted CMV-specific TCR beta clonotypes.

TCRdb fed the reads into MiXCR, producing one record per CDR3 protein. The sample consists of 250,000 to 300,000 distinct CDR3 sequences, roughly 21% of them appearing once. The chain couples TRBV7-9 to TRBJ2-5; 9 positions match TRBD1. The receptor was isolated from a human donor in good health (CMV status not recorded). Some clones in this sample may be carry-over from other donors' samples. This specimen was cultured PBMCs, taken from culture after CMV antigen stimulation. The CDR3 loop reads CASSLSGTGYQETQYF. CDR3 bases: TGTGCCAGCAGCTTATCCGGGACAGGGTACCAAGAGACCCAGTACTTC.